This T cell receptor beta chain was sequenced in a study of T cells in Graves' hyperthyroidism and ophthalmopathy. RNA transcripts provided the source from which TCR beta CDR3 regions were amplified. A set of HTBI primers served as the primers for a first-round RT-PCR of the TCR CDR3. MiXCR, run by TCRdb on the multiplex PCR reads, gives a single entry per CDR3 protein. Of some 350,000 distinct CDR3 sequences in the sample, approximately 20% were seen once. An absence of ophthalmopathy progression within 18 months meant stable Graves' hyperthyroidism. It was uncontrolled infection, other autoimmune disease, pregnancy or lactation that excluded patients. Study-wide results and caveats: In simple terms, a model built on 13 V-J features told ophthalmopathy apart from stable hyperthyroidism.

This clonotype was counted many times. Its specificity is unknown. V gave up 2 bases and J gave up 6 bases; unmatched junction bases: 9. Germline loops: CDR1 GTSNPN, CDR2 SVGIG (reference sequence). The CDR3 sequence is 14 residues long. The sequence was obtained from a woman younger than 35 with Graves' hyperthyroidism. The chain joins TRBV30 to TRBJ2-7, with 8 bases that match TRBD1. Specimen: blood. CDR3 amino acids: CAWSRTGRSSEQYF. As DNA, the CDR3 is TGTGCCTGGAGTAGGACAGGGCGATCGTCCGAGCAGTACTTC.